Listed here is a single T cell receptor beta chain. In this sample, this clone turned up once. Its antigen is not yet known. It has no much larger one-base neighbor in the sample; base qualities were not kept. The data originate from a study of shared clonotypes between healthy human individuals (dated by TCRdb to about 2020). In terms of the full investigation: A couple of women and three men aged 18 to 49 years were included in the cohort. For each donor, three plates each were used for CD4 naive and CD4 memory, two plates were used for CD8 naive, and one plate was used for CD8 memory. To estimate repertoire size and how much clonotypes are shared between individuals, the study performed deep sequencing of blood TCR repertoires from roughly five healthy adults. Different laboratories and diverse techniques were used to prepare libraries and sequence TCR repertoires, to increase sequencing depth and limit assay-specific biases. Each donor's leukapheresis produced roughly between roughly 0.85 and 9 billion PBMCs.

Using the deep immunoSEQ assay, TCR CDR3 regions were amplified from genomic DNA by multiplex PCR. Extracted genomic DNA from each cell subset was spread evenly across all wells of several immunoSEQ 96-well plates, with each plate serving as a replicate. For sorted subsets, each replicate PCR was loaded with approximately 0.2 ug genomic DNA, equivalent to some 27,000 T cell genomes. Purified libraries were quantified with a Qubit 3.0 fluorometer, sized on a Bioanalyzer 2100, and re-quantified with the KAPA Library Quantification kit. A separate single-read 150-cycle Illumina NextSeq 550 flow cell was used to sequence each immunoSEQ 96-well plate. The published analysis was carried out like this. The immunoSEQ output contained only junctional sequences without quality scores, so filtering could not match that applied to full-length reads. Sequences were annotated with PyIR, a Python wrapper for IgBLAST v1.9, and V/J genes and CDR3 were assigned using IMGT germline references. Reads were removed for weak V/J assignments (E-value above 1e-6), missing CDR3, stop codons, out-of-frame junctions, or ambiguous translated residues. A V3J clonotype was defined by an identical inferred V gene, J gene, and CDR3 amino acid sequence. The percentage overlap between two repertoires was calculated by dividing the number of shared unique clonotypes by the size of the smaller repertoire. Richness of each repertoire was evaluated using RTK rarefaction, the Chao1 estimator, and Recon v2.1 estimates of unobserved clonotypes. Generation probabilities for all TCRbeta clonotypes obtained by the gDNA method from four donors were computed using OLGA. TCRdb's version of the immuneACCESS table is confined to in-frame rearrangements and falls short of the full clone set. An unresolved V gene accounts for under half of the shortfall where checked; the remainder is of unknown origin. That table gives V, J and clone size, and the DNA gave D and trimming. Across this sample there are 850,000 to 1,200,000 clones, with approximately 68% seen only once. In total, the top ten clones hold roughly 1.5% of the sample.

The donors were healthy, HIV-negative adults who had no recently reported acute infections or vaccinations. Every donor was a Caucasian adult residing in Nashville, Tennessee, USA. CD4+ T cells were enriched by magnetic negative selection; naive cells were then positively selected on CD45RA, and the negative fraction formed the memory subset. After blood collection by leukapheresis, PBMCs were isolated using Ficoll-Histopaque density gradient centrifugation and then cryopreserved in the vapor phase of liquid nitrogen. Analytical flow cytometry was used to check the purity and quantity of every magnetically sorted T cell population. Genomic DNA was isolated from each sorted fraction and quantified by UV absorbance on a Nanodrop 2000c. Including cysteine and phenylalanine, the CDR3 has 14 amino acids. The retained sequence is limited to the CDR3, 42 bases, with the frame set at the first base. The junction shows trimming of 5 bases on V and 2 bases on J, plus 11 bases between the germline ends. From the germline V gene, CDR1 is SGHTA and CDR2 is FQGNSA.

Study-level results and caveats: Even with the large sequencing depth, rarefaction of the sorted-subset datasets indicated that sequencing was incomplete. Clonotypes shared by all four sorted-subset donors showed higher generation probabilities than non-shared clonotypes. When four donors were compared, the shared fraction of clonotypes was 5% to 6.5% for naive CD4, about 4% for naive CD8, 2.3% for memory CD4, and under 0.5% for memory CD8. The genetic and exposure-history diversity represented was limited by the small number of donors. Estimated clonotype richness was generally larger for naive than for memory subsets. Sampling was restricted to blood, and TCR repertoires in tissues likely differ from the TCR repertoires found in blood. Based on pairwise subsampling, the degree of clonotype sharing among donors was expected to be affected by sequencing depth.

This TCR derives from a man younger than 35 in good health. Recombination connected TRBV7-2 to TRBJ2-3; the D segment might be TRBD1 or TRBD2, since each matches 5 bases. Material for sequencing was memory CD4+ T cells sorted from blood. The cell subset or site label of this sample denotes: CD45RA-negative fraction. The nucleotide sequence reads as follows: TGTGCCAGCAGCCCCCGGGACCACACAGATACGCAGTATTTT. It translates as CASSPRDHTDTQYF.